The subject of this entry is one TCR beta chain. It lacks a known antigen. One base away there is no much larger clone; base qualities are not given. The High Capacity cDNA Reverse Transcription Kit was used to reverse transcribe all of the isolated RNA, meaning that expressed TCRB transcripts were what got sequenced. Naive, central memory and regulatory T cell samples underwent deep immunoSEQ sequencing, averaging about 3.57 million total reads per sample. After sorted cells were lysed in RLT buffer, RNA was extracted with DNase-treated RNeasy Micro or Mini kits, with the choice depending on cell number. Each cell subset was processed on its own to prevent cross-contamination, while patient and healthy donor samples were processed together. Using the immunoSEQ multiplex PCR, TCRB sequences were amplified from cDNA into 87-bp fragments spanning the CDR3 region. Sequencing of the amplicons was done on the Illumina HiSeq platform. Concerning the study's data processing: Synthetic template baselines were used to correct PCR bias computationally, reads within Hamming distance 2 were collapsed, and singletons that could not be merged were discarded. Reads were aligned against IMGT to assign V, D and J genes, CDR3 length and insertions or deletions at six rearrangement sites. Within each subset, clonotype counts were normalized to sorted cell number, after which true diversity and Gini coefficients were computed with the tcR R package. The overlap coefficient, calculated on TCRB nucleotide sequences, was used to quantify repertoire sharing. Out-of-frame TCRB sequences from naive cells were analyzed to stand in for the pre-selection repertoire. In TCRdb, the immuneACCESS table is reduced to in-frame sequences with V and J assigned. These tables do not hold every clone; where another copy was compared, an unresolved V gene accounts for under half, and the others remain unexplained. D and trimming come from the DNA, and the V and J calls and clone size come from that table. This sample is represented by about 470,000 clones; 25% to 35% of them were singletons. Around 0.065% of the sample is taken by the ten largest.

From each donor, a single peripheral blood sample of 100 to 150 mL on average was drawn into heparinised tubes. A BD FACSAria II was used to sort naive, central memory, regulatory and stem cell-like memory CD4+ T cells with a panel that included CD45RO, CCR7, CD25, CD127, CD95 and CD27. A purity above 95% was achieved for all sorted populations. PBMCs were isolated right away by Lymphoprep density gradient centrifugation and were stained directly, without culture. So that batch effects would be minimized, each experiment stained and sorted samples in pairs, pairing one healthy donor with one patient. These data are taken from a study of beta chain features in type 1 diabetes (dated by TCRdb to 2016 to 2019). Notes on the research overall: Patients and healthy donors did not differ in mean age, gender distribution, total cell number or subset yield. A total of about 110 million sorted cells were examined across all samples, and the number of cells per subset was strongly correlated with RNA yield. In the study, recently diagnosed type 1 diabetes patients and matched healthy donors were compared on the TCRB repertoires of their sorted circulating CD4+ T cell subsets. Whereas all 30 or so donors provided naive and central memory subsets, regulatory and stem cell-like memory subsets were isolated from just 8 patients and about 8 healthy donors. General study outcomes and caveats: Fewer insertions and more nucleotide deletions at VDJ recombination sites were observed in patients with type 1 diabetes, implying thymic rearrangement abnormalities. Sequencing cDNA rather than genomic DNA could over-represent highly expressing activated cells, although activation and CD3 levels did not differ between groups. HLA sub-analyses involved small numbers of individuals, so any influence of HLA type on TCRB rearrangement remained unresolved. Type 1 diabetes patients showed a moderate but significant shortening of TCRB CDR3 length in all four CD4+ subsets. PCR might favor shorter templates, but patient and control samples were amplified and corrected together, so any skew would affect both groups equally. Naive, central memory and regulatory TCRB repertoires appeared to be more alike among patients than among healthy donors.

Inclusive of the bounding cysteine and phenylalanine, the CDR3 is 14 residues long. Only CDR3 DNA is held: 42 bases, read in frame from base 1. The germline V gene supplies CDR1 ENHRY and CDR2 SYGVKD. V is cut by 6 bases and J by 1 base, and the space between the germline ends is 11 bases. This TCR was recovered from a man younger than 35 in good health. The rearranged chain carries TRBV10-3 and TRBJ2-3, with the D gene uncertain. Sequencing was performed on naive CD4+ T cells from blood. According to the study, the label for this sample's cell subset or site signals: true naive CD4+ T cells. The nucleotides are TGTGCCATCAGAGGACCTTTAGGCACAGATACGCAGTATTTT. This translates into CAIRGPLGTDTQYF.